The entry below gives a single T cell receptor (beta chain) sequence along with its context. It lacks a known antigen. Per-nucleotide qualities are absent, and no much larger clonotype sits a single base away. The data stem from a study of blood T cell repertoires in COVID-19 (TCRdb year 2020). Regarding the study in general: Samples covering the acute and convalescent phases of COVID-19 were provided by collaborators in the United States, Italy and Spain. Sample metadata almost always included a de-identified subject ID, COVID-19 status, age in years and sex. The material from the prospective study consisted of cDNA or gDNA derived from T cells, B-cell-depleted T cells, or PBMCs. The samples were drawn from two sources: the first 160 participants of the ongoing ImmuneRACE study, and approximately 1,300 subjects contributed by 6 global collaborators. HLA class I and class II types, where available, came from metadata supplied by the sample provider rather than from assay-based typing. The repertoires were made available in a free public database intended to serve as a resource for research on the immune response to SARS-CoV-2. Subjects who had been exposed to COVID-19, were actively infected with it, or had recovered from it provided the deeply sampled blood TCRbeta repertoires that made up the dataset.

General findings and caveats noted by the study authors: The amount of clinical and demographic metadata varied by source and participant and was provided uncurated.

V loses 4 bases at its end and J loses 8 bases; junction bases beyond the gene matches: 10. From cysteine to phenylalanine, the CDR3 is 15 amino acids long. Only the CDR3 DNA stays, 45 bases, in frame from base 1. From the germline V gene, CDR1 is MGHDK and CDR2 is SYGVNS. At one collaborating source in Seattle, patients were enrolled during active infection and were followed longitudinally through the course of disease. Collaborating institutions collected whole blood in K2EDTA tubes following their own protocols. For TCRbeta analysis, collaborators shipped samples in one of three forms: frozen whole blood, isolated PBMCs, or DNA extracted from either of those sample types. TCRbeta CDR3 regions were amplified from genomic DNA using the immunoSEQ Assay, a bias-controlled multiplex PCR. Processing in the source paper ran as follows. The number of nucleated cells in each sample was estimated by amplification of reference gene primers within the assay. To quantify the absolute abundance of each unique TCRbeta CDR3 rearrangement, sequence reads were collapsed and filtered. For each sample, productive Simpson clonality was calculated by taking the square root of Simpson's diversity index across productive rearrangements. The table was pulled from immuneACCESS by TCRdb, which kept in-frame rearrangements only. Such tables lose some clones; where checked, under half of the loss comes from unresolved V genes, and the rest has no known cause. V and J calls plus clone size are reproduced from that table; the DNA served to infer D and trimming. The sample table holds 60,000 to 65,000 clones, of which 65% to 90% were seen once. The ten top clones hold roughly 10% of the sample.

Recombination linked TRBV25-1 to TRBJ2-1; 8 bases in the junction line up with TRBD1. The sample was peripheral blood. The receptor comes from a man aged 45-60 years with COVID-19, enrolled during active disease. The nucleotide sequence reads TGTGCCAGCAGTGTGACAGGGGTGAGTGTGGATGAGCAGTTCTTC. Its protein is CASSVTGVSVDEQFF.